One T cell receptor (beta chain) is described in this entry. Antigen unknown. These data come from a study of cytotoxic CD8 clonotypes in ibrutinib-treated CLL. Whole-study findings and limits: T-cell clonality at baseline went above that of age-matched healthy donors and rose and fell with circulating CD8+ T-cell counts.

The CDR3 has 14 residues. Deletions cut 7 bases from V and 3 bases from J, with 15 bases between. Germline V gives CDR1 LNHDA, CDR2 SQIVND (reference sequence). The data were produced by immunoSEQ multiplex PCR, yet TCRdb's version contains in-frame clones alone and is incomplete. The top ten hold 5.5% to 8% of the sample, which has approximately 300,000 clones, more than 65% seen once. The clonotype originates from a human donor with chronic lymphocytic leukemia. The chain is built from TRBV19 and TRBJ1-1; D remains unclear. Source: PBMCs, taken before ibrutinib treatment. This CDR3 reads CASTWTVRDTEAFF. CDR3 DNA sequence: TGTGCCAGTACATGGACCGTTAGGGACACTGAAGCTTTCTTT.